These T cell receptor beta chains were read from a single sample in a study of cytomegalovirus exposure and HLA in healthy donors. Method: immunoSEQ multiplex PCR; TCRdb's copy keeps in-frame clones and lacks some. The sample lists 19,000 or so clones; 60% to 80% were seen once. The sample was PBMCs. Source of these receptors: a man between 18 and 35 years old in good health and CMV-seronegative. CDR3s include the opening cysteine and the closing phenylalanine or tryptophan. The D gene is left open where the match is weak. The size of a clone is reported for some rows only, either as once, few or many, or as a class for expanded clones.

cdr3_aa: CAWARDSPLHF; cdr3_nt: TGTGCCTGGGCGAGGGATTCACCCCTCCACTTT; v_call: TRBV30; d_call: NA; j_call: TRBJ1-6; clone_size: NA
cdr3_aa: CSVESGGDGGKLFF; cdr3_nt: TGCAGCGTTGAATCTGGGGGGGATGGAGGAAAACTGTTTTTT; v_call: TRBV29-1; d_call: NA; j_call: TRBJ1-4; clone_size: NA
cdr3_aa: CASSLTGEQPQHF; cdr3_nt: TGTGCCAGCAGCTTAACAGGGGAACAGCCCCAGCATTTT; v_call: TRBV7-9; d_call: TRBD1; j_call: TRBJ1-5; clone_size: few
cdr3_aa: CASSPRGGFYEQYF; cdr3_nt: TGTGCCAGCAGCCCCCGGGGGGGATTCTACGAGCAGTACTTC; v_call: TRBV9; d_call: TRBD2; j_call: TRBJ2-7; clone_size: NA
cdr3_aa: CASSAPTVNTEAFF; cdr3_nt: TGTGCCAGCAGCGCCCCGACAGTAAACACTGAAGCTTTCTTT; v_call: TRBV25-1; d_call: NA; j_call: TRBJ1-1; clone_size: NA
cdr3_aa: CAWSPDRGVEAFF; cdr3_nt: TGTGCCTGGAGTCCAGACAGGGGGGTTGAAGCTTTCTTT; v_call: TRBV30; d_call: TRBD1; j_call: TRBJ1-1; clone_size: NA
cdr3_aa: CASSLTHGGTDTQYF; cdr3_nt: TGTGCCAGCAGCCTTACCCACGGGGGGACAGATACGCAGTATTTT; v_call: TRBV14; d_call: TRBD2; j_call: TRBJ2-3; clone_size: once
cdr3_aa: CASSQGGGQGWNQPQHF; cdr3_nt: TGCGCCAGCAGCCAAGGAGGGGGACAGGGTTGGAATCAGCCCCAGCATTTT; v_call: TRBV4-1; d_call: TRBD1; j_call: TRBJ1-5; clone_size: NA
cdr3_aa: CASSRWDSTMETQYF; cdr3_nt: TGTGCCAGCAGTCGATGGGACAGCACGATGGAGACCCAGTACTTC; v_call: TRBV9; d_call: TRBD1; j_call: TRBJ2-5; clone_size: few
cdr3_aa: CASSENRRKLFF; cdr3_nt: TGTGCCAGCAGTGAGAACAGGAGAAAACTGTTTTTT; v_call: TRBV2; d_call: NA; j_call: TRBJ1-4; clone_size: NA
cdr3_aa: CASSEASEETQYF; cdr3_nt: TGCGCCAGCAGTGAGGCTAGCGAAGAGACCCAGTACTTC; v_call: TRBV10-1; d_call: NA; j_call: TRBJ2-5; clone_size: once
cdr3_aa: CAWGRTSGNTGELFF; cdr3_nt: TGTGCCTGGGGAAGGACTAGCGGAAACACCGGGGAGCTGTTTTTT; v_call: TRBV30; d_call: TRBD2; j_call: TRBJ2-2; clone_size: NA
cdr3_aa: CASSEGVGYTF; cdr3_nt: TGTGCCAGCAGTGAAGGGGTTGGCTACACCTTC; v_call: TRBV6-4; d_call: NA; j_call: TRBJ1-2; clone_size: few
cdr3_aa: CASSLFGLDSLQETQYF; cdr3_nt: TGTGCCAGCAGTTTATTTGGTCTCGACAGCCTTCAAGAGACCCAGTACTTC; v_call: TRBV28; d_call: NA; j_call: TRBJ2-5; clone_size: NA
cdr3_aa: CSVRDGTGSVGYTF; cdr3_nt: TGCAGCGTTCGAGACGGGACAGGGTCTGTCGGCTACACCTTC; v_call: TRBV29-1; d_call: TRBD1; j_call: TRBJ1-2; clone_size: NA
cdr3_aa: CASSQVPGVGTGELFF; cdr3_nt: TGCGCCAGCAGCCAAGTCCCAGGGGTGGGAACCGGGGAGCTGTTTTTT; v_call: TRBV4-1; d_call: NA; j_call: TRBJ2-2; clone_size: once
cdr3_aa: CASSSRPGGTKNIQYF; cdr3_nt: TGTGCCAGCAGCTCCCGCCCCGGGGGGACCAAAAACATTCAGTACTTC; v_call: TRBV5-6; d_call: TRBD2; j_call: TRBJ2-4; clone_size: NA
cdr3_aa: CASSEADRPAGFSGANVLTF; cdr3_nt: TGTGCCAGCAGTGAAGCGGACAGGCCTGCGGGCTTCTCTGGGGCCAACGTCCTGACTTTC; v_call: TRBV6-1; d_call: TRBD1; j_call: TRBJ2-6; clone_size: NA